The rows below give T cell receptor beta chains drawn from one sample of a study of CD8+CD57+ T cells in acquired aplastic anemia. TCRdb called the reads again in MiXCR, with one record for every CDR3 protein. The sample carries some 220,000 distinct CDR3 sequences, 30% to 40% recorded once. The sequenced material came from sorted CD4+, CD8+, or CD8+CD57+ T cells (not recorded which) from PBMCs. These TCRs come from a human donor in good health, serving as a control. The CDR3 runs from the conserved cysteine through the conserved F or W. Fields, in order: clone size, V gene, D gene, J gene, CDR3 protein, CDR3 DNA. A D gene is named only where the DNA matches it firmly. Clone size appears in some rows only: once, few, many, or a class for an expanded clone.

>many|TRBV7-9|NA|TRBJ2-7
CASSPRTMPYEQYF
TGTGCCAGCAGCCCTCGGACAATGCCCTACGAGCAGTACTTC
>many|TRBV29-1|TRBD1|TRBJ1-1
CSVRQGDLNTEAFF
TGCAGCGTTCGGCAGGGGGACTTGAACACTGAAGCTTTCTTT
>few|TRBV19|TRBD2|TRBJ2-3
CASSKERLAGGHTDTQYF
TGTGCCAGTAGTAAAGAAAGACTAGCGGGAGGGCATACAGATACGCAGTATTTT
>NA|TRBV7-9|NA|TRBJ2-5
CASSERQAQETQYF
TGTGCCAGCAGCGAGCGGCAGGCCCAAGAGACCCAGTACTTC
>many|TRBV9|TRBD1|TRBJ2-5
CASSAGQVIETQYF
TGTGCCAGCAGCGCGGGACAGGTAATAGAGACCCAGTACTTC
>many|TRBV7-9|NA|TRBJ1-2
CASSLVGSGYGYTF
TGTGCCAGCAGCTTAGTGGGATCCGGCTATGGCTACACCTTC
>NA|TRBV5-1|TRBD1|TRBJ2-2
CASSGGDRGRTGELFF
TGCGCCAGCAGCGGAGGGGACAGGGGCCGCACCGGGGAGCTGTTTTTT
>many|TRBV7-9|NA|TRBJ1-1
CASSLALREGDEAFF
TGTGCCAGCAGCTTAGCGCTCAGGGAGGGTGATGAAGCTTTCTTT
>many|TRBV12-3/TRBV12-4|NA|TRBJ1-1
CASSFLRDTEAFF
TGTGCCAGCAGTTTCCTCCGAGACACTGAAGCTTTCTTT
>NA|TRBV24-1|NA|TRBJ2-1
CATSEPGYNEQFF
TGTGCCACCAGTGAACCGGGATACAATGAGCAGTTCTTC
>many|TRBV19|TRBD1|TRBJ1-2
CASRPMGQGRDYGYTF
TGTGCCAGTAGACCGATGGGACAGGGGCGGGACTATGGCTACACCTTC
>NA|TRBV10-3|NA|TRBJ2-6
CATSEGRAPSGANVLTF
TGTGCCACCAGTGAAGGCCGGGCACCCTCTGGGGCCAACGTCCTGACTTTC
>few|TRBV5-1|NA|TRBJ2-2
CASSLRGQNTGELFF
TGCGCCAGCAGCTTGAGGGGTCAGAACACCGGGGAGCTGTTTTTT
>NA|TRBV11-2|TRBD2|TRBJ2-3
CASSPRLGLVTDTQYF
TGTGCCAGCAGCCCACGCTTGGGACTAGTTACAGATACGCAGTATTTT
>many|TRBV29-1|NA|TRBJ2-3
CSVDMDSPLNTQYF
TGCAGCGTGGACATGGACAGCCCCTTGAATACGCAGTATTTT
>NA|TRBV3-1|NA|TRBJ1-1
CASSQWETEAFF
TGTGCCAGCAGCCAATGGGAAACTGAAGCTTTCTTT
>NA|TRBV2|TRBD2|TRBJ2-3
CASSQALAGADTQYF
TGTGCCAGCAGCCAAGCCCTAGCGGGAGCAGATACGCAGTATTTT
>many|TRBV4-1|NA|TRBJ1-2
CASSQPDGSDYGYTF
TGCGCCAGCAGCCAACCAGACGGGAGCGACTATGGCTACACCTTC
>few|TRBV6-1|TRBD1|TRBJ2-7
CASSIGQGDSGEQYF
TGTGCCAGCAGTATCGGACAGGGGGACTCGGGCGAGCAGTACTTC
>many|TRBV2|NA|TRBJ2-1
CASSARGADSYNEQFF
TGTGCCAGCAGCGCAAGGGGAGCGGACTCCTACAATGAGCAGTTCTTC
>few|TRBV15|NA|TRBJ2-7
CATSRVPGDEQYF
TGTGCCACCAGCAGAGTTCCCGGCGACGAGCAGTACTTC
>few|TRBV12-5|NA|TRBJ1-2
CASGLDKGVDYGYTF
TGTGCTAGTGGTTTGGATAAGGGAGTGGACTATGGCTACACCTTC
>NA|TRBV19|NA|TRBJ1-6
CASSIPLHF
TGTGCCAGTAGTATACCCCTCCACTTT
>many|TRBV20-1|NA|TRBJ1-6
CSAIQQYNSPLHF
TGCAGTGCTATACAGCAGTATAATTCACCCCTCCACTTT
>many|TRBV5-4|NA|TRBJ2-7
CASSRHGTSEQYF
TGTGCCAGCAGCCGTCATGGAACTAGCGAGCAGTACTTC
>NA|TRBV2|NA|TRBJ2-7
CASQSLSYEQYF
TGTGCCAGCCAATCTCTCTCCTACGAGCAGTACTTC
>few|TRBV5-1|NA|TRBJ1-4
CATAGGPGEKLFF
TGCGCCACCGCGGGCGGGCCTGGTGAAAAACTGTTTTTT
>NA|TRBV5-4|NA|TRBJ2-3
CASSLGGNRVTDTQYF
TGTGCCAGCAGCTTGGGGGGAAACAGGGTCACAGATACGCAGTATTTT
>few|TRBV24-1|NA|TRBJ1-6
CATALPYSPLHF
TGTGCCACCGCACTGCCCTATTCACCCCTCCACTTT
>many|TRBV5-4|NA|TRBJ2-7
CASSRDPLYEQYF
TGTGCCAGCAGCCGGGACCCCTTATACGAGCAGTACTTC
>NA|TRBV12-3/TRBV12-4|NA|TRBJ1-1
CASSPREGGNTEAFF
TGTGCCAGCAGCCCGAGAGAAGGAGGGAACACTGAAGCTTTCTTT
>many|TRBV9|NA|TRBJ1-2
CASSVDQGSYGYTF
TGTGCCAGCAGCGTAGATCAGGGTAGCTATGGCTACACCTTC
>few|TRBV6-1|NA|TRBJ2-1
CASSDFAVNEQFF
TGTGCCAGCAGTGATTTTGCGGTCAATGAGCAGTTCTTC
>many|TRBV20-1|TRBD1|TRBJ1-5
CSARGQLGNQPQHF
TGCAGTGCCAGGGGGCAGTTGGGCAATCAGCCCCAGCATTTT
>many|TRBV2|TRBD2|TRBJ2-7
CASRQGGTPYEQYF
TGTGCCAGCAGGCAGGGAGGGACCCCCTACGAGCAGTACTTC
>few|TRBV20-1|NA|TRBJ2-5
CSARLFVLGYLQETQYF
TGCAGTGCTAGGCTCTTCGTATTAGGGTATTTACAAGAGACCCAGTACTTC
>few|TRBV5-1|NA|TRBJ2-2
CASFLGPNTGELFF
TGCGCCAGCTTCTTGGGACCCAACACCGGGGAGCTGTTTTTT
>many|TRBV14|NA|TRBJ2-3
CASSQGSAESADTQYF
TGTGCCAGCAGCCAAGGTAGCGCAGAGTCTGCAGATACGCAGTATTTT
>many|TRBV20-1|NA|TRBJ2-7
CSASRGNGPYEQYF
TGCAGTGCTAGCCGGGGGAACGGGCCCTACGAGCAGTACTTC
>many|TRBV19|TRBD1|TRBJ1-5
CASSDRAYSNQPQHF
TGTGCCAGTAGTGACAGGGCCTATAGCAATCAGCCCCAGCATTTT